The rows below give T cell receptor beta chains drawn from one sample of a study of CD8+ T cells in alopecia areata. Only in-frame clones appear in the TCRdb table, and some are missing; sequencing was by immunoSEQ multiplex PCR. The sample consists of around 250,000 clones, 65% to 70% of them appearing once. Sample: CD4+ T cells sorted from blood, taken at week 0. These TCRs come from a human donor with alopecia areata. Both conserved end residues are part of each CDR3. A D gene is named only where the DNA matches it firmly. Size is stated for part of the rows, as once, few or many counts, or as a class when the clone is expanded.

v_call: TRBV5-4; clone_size: NA; d_call: NA; j_call: TRBJ2-5; cdr3_aa: CASSLVPGLETQYF; cdr3_nt: TGTGCCAGCAGCTTGGTTCCAGGGTTGGAGACCCAGTACTTC
v_call: TRBV29-1; clone_size: NA; d_call: NA; j_call: TRBJ2-2; cdr3_aa: CSVQNTGELFF; cdr3_nt: TGCAGCGTTCAGAACACCGGGGAGCTGTTTTTT
v_call: TRBV7-2; clone_size: NA; d_call: TRBD1; j_call: TRBJ1-2; cdr3_aa: CASSPGQLYGYTF; cdr3_nt: TGTGCCAGCAGCCCGGGACAGCTCTATGGCTACACCTTC
v_call: TRBV2; clone_size: NA; d_call: NA; j_call: TRBJ1-5; cdr3_aa: CATRRSNQPQHF; cdr3_nt: TGTGCCACAAGAAGGAGCAATCAGCCCCAGCATTTT
v_call: TRBV5-4; clone_size: NA; d_call: TRBD1; j_call: TRBJ2-3; cdr3_aa: CASSLGPTGAQYF; cdr3_nt: TGTGCCAGCAGCTTGGGCCCAACAGGGGCGCAGTATTTT
v_call: TRBV19; clone_size: NA; d_call: TRBD1; j_call: TRBJ2-5; cdr3_aa: CASSSPTGKAETQYF; cdr3_nt: TGTGCCAGTAGTTCGCCGACAGGGAAGGCAGAGACCCAGTACTTC
v_call: TRBV7-2; clone_size: NA; d_call: NA; j_call: TRBJ2-5; cdr3_aa: CASSLVILYQETQYF; cdr3_nt: TGTGCCAGCAGCTTAGTTATCTTGTACCAAGAGACCCAGTACTTC
v_call: TRBV9; clone_size: NA; d_call: TRBD2; j_call: TRBJ2-1; cdr3_aa: CASSDKRGAPYNEQFF; cdr3_nt: TGTGCCAGCAGCGACAAGCGGGGGGCACCCTACAATGAGCAGTTCTTC
v_call: TRBV20-1; clone_size: NA; d_call: NA; j_call: TRBJ2-7; cdr3_aa: CSAPRGDEQYF; cdr3_nt: TGCAGTGCTCCCAGGGGAGACGAGCAGTACTTC
v_call: TRBV6-6; clone_size: NA; d_call: TRBD1; j_call: TRBJ2-1; cdr3_aa: CASSLGQGHPNEQFF; cdr3_nt: TGTGCCAGCAGTTTGGGACAGGGGCACCCCAATGAGCAGTTCTTC
v_call: TRBV7-2; clone_size: few; d_call: TRBD1; j_call: TRBJ1-2; cdr3_aa: CASSLRTGDYGYTF; cdr3_nt: TGTGCCAGCAGCTTGAGGACAGGAGACTATGGCTACACCTTC
v_call: TRBV11-2; clone_size: few; d_call: NA; j_call: TRBJ1-2; cdr3_aa: CASSSPRTNYGYTF; cdr3_nt: TGTGCCAGCAGCTCCCCACGTACTAACTATGGCTACACCTTC
v_call: TRBV18; clone_size: NA; d_call: TRBD1; j_call: TRBJ2-2; cdr3_aa: CASSPLGTEANTGELFF; cdr3_nt: TGTGCCAGCTCACCACTAGGGACAGAAGCGAACACCGGGGAGCTGTTTTTT
v_call: TRBV12-5; clone_size: NA; d_call: NA; j_call: TRBJ2-3; cdr3_aa: CASGPSTDTQYF; cdr3_nt: TGTGCTAGTGGACCCTCCACAGATACGCAGTATTTT
v_call: TRBV29-1; clone_size: NA; d_call: TRBD2; j_call: TRBJ2-3; cdr3_aa: CSVDLAGRADTQYF; cdr3_nt: TGCAGCGTTGACCTAGCGGGGAGAGCAGATACGCAGTATTTT
v_call: TRBV4-3; clone_size: NA; d_call: NA; j_call: TRBJ2-3; cdr3_aa: CASSHRTSTDTQYF; cdr3_nt: TGCGCCAGCAGCCACAGGACTAGCACAGATACGCAGTATTTT
v_call: TRBV11-2; clone_size: few; d_call: NA; j_call: TRBJ2-1; cdr3_aa: CASSLVTRYDEQFF; cdr3_nt: TGTGCCAGCAGCTTAGTTACGCGATACGATGAGCAGTTCTTC